This T cell receptor (beta chain) was recorded in a study of PD-1 and CTLA-4 blockade in melanoma. Only in-frame clones appear in the TCRdb table, and some are missing; sequencing was by immunoSEQ multiplex PCR. In the table there are approximately 33,000 clones, approximately 90% of which are singletons. The CDR3 covers 14 residues. The V and J ends lost 1 base and 2 bases respectively, with 6 bases between them. CDR1 and CDR2 (germline): SGHVS, FQNEAQ. This sequence joins TRBV7-8 and TRBJ2-1; D uncertain. The source material was CD8+ T cells from peripheral blood, sampled from a patient given anti-PD-1 treatment. This clonotype originated in a human donor with melanoma. This CDR3 reads CASSLDRTYNEQFF. The CDR3 nucleotides are TGTGCCAGCAGCTTAGATCGGACCTACAATGAGCAGTTCTTC. The full variable domain, with the rest looked up from reference TRBV7-8 and TRBJ2-1, is GAGVSQSPRYKVAKRGQDVALRCDPISGHVSLFWYQQALGQGPEFLTYFQNEAQLDKSGLPSDRFFAERPEGSVSTLKIQRTQQEDSAVYLCASSLDRTYNEQFFGPGTRLTVL.